These T cell receptor beta chains were read from a single sample in a study of identical twins. MiXCR, run by TCRdb on the 5' RACE reads, gives a single entry per CDR3 protein. Found here are roughly 690,000 distinct CDR3 sequences, around 21% of them singletons; the top ten hold approximately 4.3%. These data were likewise used in another study, on T cells expressing NK-cell markers.

The sequencing input was PBMCs. Receptors were obtained from a woman in her late teens or twenties in good health. The CDR3 runs from the conserved cysteine through the conserved F or W. D genes are given only for firm matches. Clone size is stated in some rows and not others, as once, few, many or a class when expanded.

size | J | length | D | V | CDR3 | DNA
few | TRBJ2-5 | 13 | - | TRBV6-1 | CASRWTVRETQYF | TGTGCCAGCAGATGGACAGTACGAGAGACCCAGTACTTC
- | TRBJ2-5 | 14 | - | TRBV20-1 | CSANSGLGGETQYF | TGCAGTGCTAACTCCGGCTTGGGTGGTGAGACCCAGTACTTC
few | TRBJ2-5 | 15 | - | TRBV5-1 | CASSSIGTEGETQYF | TGCGCCAGCAGCTCCATCGGGACGGAGGGCGAGACCCAGTACTTC
- | TRBJ2-7 | 12 | - | TRBV27 | CAISRSAYEQYF | TGTGCCATTTCCCGTTCAGCCTACGAGCAGTACTTC
few | TRBJ2-2 | 13 | - | TRBV10-1 | CASSPHYVGELFF | TGCGCCAGCAGCCCTCACTATGTCGGGGAGCTGTTTTTT
few | TRBJ1-2 | 12 | - | TRBV20-1 | CRADRFDYGYTF | TGCAGGGCCGACAGGTTCGACTATGGCTACACCTTC
few | TRBJ1-1 | 12 | - | TRBV12-3/TRBV12-4 | CASSPTGLLAFF | TGTGCCAGCAGCCCTACAGGGCTGTTAGCTTTCTTT
- | TRBJ2-5 | 13 | - | TRBV7-9 | CASSASNVETQYF | TGTGCCAGCAGCGCATCTAACGTAGAGACCCAGTACTTC
few | TRBJ2-3 | 12 | - | TRBV2 | CASSVMGDTQYF | TGTGCCAGCAGTGTCATGGGGGATACGCAGTATTTT
few | TRBJ2-1 | 19 | TRBD2 | TRBV4-3 | CASSQDSFSGLAGAVEQFF | TGCGCCAGCAGCCAAGATAGCTTCAGTGGACTAGCGGGAGCTGTGGAGCAGTTCTTC
few | TRBJ2-5 | 16 | TRBD2 | TRBV9 | CASSVTGLAGQETQYF | TGTGCCAGCAGCGTTACGGGACTAGCGGGACAAGAGACCCAGTACTTC
- | TRBJ1-1 | 11 | - | TRBV12-3/TRBV12-4 | CASRFATEAFF | TGTGCCAGCAGATTCGCCACTGAAGCTTTCTTT
- | TRBJ1-1 | 13 | - | TRBV6-1 | CASAWVVNTEAFF | TGTGCCAGCGCCTGGGTGGTGAACACTGAAGCTTTCTTT
- | TRBJ2-1 | 14 | - | TRBV20-1 | CSARPGALNNEQFF | TGCAGTGCAAGGCCGGGGGCCCTGAACAATGAGCAGTTCTTC